This T cell receptor (delta chain) stems from a study of gamma-delta T cells after stem cell transplantation. This CDR3 has 17 residues. The germline V gene encodes CDR1 GEAIGNYY and CDR2 EKD. Trimming stripped 6 bases from V and 3 bases from J, with 25 bases between. As concerns this clone: The protein held in TCRdb is that of a much larger clone and does not match this DNA's translation at residue 7, likely because of a read error; the protein shown is translated from the DNA.

TCRdb re-called clones from the RT-PCR reads using CATT. The table has over a thousand delta-chain clones, 2.7% seen once. The J gene is TRDJ1, the V gene TRDV2; no definite D call. The sequencing input was gamma-delta T cells. The receptor was derived from a human donor. It is not recorded whose cells these are; they may come from a transplant donor. CDR3 region: CACNPLEDWPVADKLIF. CDR3 bases: TGTGCCTGTAACCCTTTGGAGGATTGGCCGGTGGCCGATAAACTCATCTTT.